The 11 T cell receptor beta chains below all came from one sample that was sequenced in a study of T cells in Graves' hyperthyroidism and ophthalmopathy. Amplification yielded TCR beta CDR3 regions, with RNA transcripts as the source. Primed by the HTBI set, a first-round RT-PCR was run on the TCR CDR3. Each CDR3 protein is one row after TCRdb ran MiXCR on the multiplex PCR reads. The sample has more than 300,000 distinct CDR3 sequences, approximately 13% seen once; the top ten hold roughly 9.6%. The material sequenced was blood. Source of these receptors: an older woman with Graves' hyperthyroidism.

This rearrangement joins TRBV12-3 or TRBV12-4 to TRBJ1-1, with TRBD1 matching 7 bases. This CDR3 region has 15 residues. V trimming: 6 bases; J trimming: 6 bases; junction bases outside the gene matches: 13. In DNA form, the CDR3 reads TGTGCCAGCAGACAACCCGGGACAGAGGGGTCTGAAGCTTTCTTT. Translating gives CASRQPGTEGSEAFF.

This clonotype has at least ten counts. The CDR3 protein is CASSLGAPGQGYEQYF. CDR3 sequence (DNA): TGTGCCAGCAGCTTAGGAGCCCCGGGACAGGGCTACGAGCAGTACTTC. V gene TRBV7-8 combines with J gene TRBJ2-7; 9 bases agree with TRBD1. In germline, CDR1 is SGHVS, CDR2 FQNEAQ. After removal of 1 base from V and 3 bases from J, the junction contained 7 bases not matched to a gene. There are 16 residues in the CDR3.

Many counts were recorded for this clonotype. The chain is built from TRBV5-8 and TRBJ1-1; D unresolved. Germline V gene sequence: CDR1 SGHTS, CDR2 YDEGEE. CDR3 length equals 13 residues. V was shortened by 4 bases and J by 0 bases, with 7 bases between the two germline ends. The CDR3 loop is CASSRQVNTEAFF. DNA of the CDR3: TGTGCCAGCAGCCGTCAGGTGAACACTGAAGCTTTCTTT.

This clonotype came up many times. V is TRBV10-3 and J is TRBJ2-1; 10 bases map to TRBD1. This CDR3 is 13 amino acids long. CDR1 is ENHRY and CDR2 is SYGVKD in the germline V gene. The trim removed 8 bases at V and 9 bases at J, leaving 7 bases unmatched. The CDR3 loop reads CAICRQGAIEQFF. The CDR3 nucleotides read TGTGCCATCTGCAGACAGGGGGCGATTGAGCAGTTCTTC.

This clonotype was seen ten or more times. The V gene is TRBV30, the J gene TRBJ2-4; tentatively, D is TRBD1 or TRBD2 (5 bases each). Between the trimmed V and J ends, which lost 8 bases and 3 bases, there was a span of 17 bases. Germline CDR1 and CDR2: GTSNPN and SVGIG (reference sequence). The CDR3 covers 14 residues. The CDR3 reads CAGADGIGKNIQYF. The CDR3 bases are TGTGCCGGGGCGGACGGGATCGGCAAAAACATTCAGTACTTC.

This clonotype was seen many times. This chain connects TRBV5-5 to TRBJ2-3; TRBD2 might be the D (6 bases). CDR1 and CDR2 (germline): SGHKS, YYEKEE (reference sequence). Deletions cut 1 base from V and 5 bases from J, with 17 bases between. The CDR3 sequence is 16 residues long. The CDR3 protein is CASSLRNRGMVDTQYF. Written as DNA, the CDR3 is TGTGCCAGCAGCTTGCGGAATCGCGGGATGGTAGATACGCAGTATTTT.

This clonotype has at least ten counts. The rearrangement joins TRBV4-2 to TRBJ1-1, with unresolved D. V was cut by 2 bases and J by 4 bases, with 5 bases left in between. CDR3 length equals 12 residues. CDR1 and CDR2 (germline): LGHNA, YNFKEQ. The CDR3 DNA reads TGTGCCAGCAGCCAATCTATCACTGAAGCTTTCTTT. It translates to CASSQSITEAFF.

This clonotype was seen many times. This chain connects TRBV11-3 to TRBJ1-1; D possibly corresponds to TRBD1 (6 bases). The CDR3 consists of 14 residues. CDR1 is SGHNT and CDR2 is YENEEA in the germline V gene. Trimming took off 3 bases at V and 1 base at J, with 9 bases between the two ends. This CDR3 reads CASSFRDTNTEAFF. The CDR3 DNA reads TGTGCCAGCAGCTTCAGGGACACGAACACTGAAGCTTTCTTT.

This sequence joins TRBV18 and TRBJ1-5; no clear D. This CDR3 has 14 amino acids. Per germline, CDR1 KGHSH and CDR2 LQKENI. V was cut by 3 bases and J by 4 bases, with 10 bases left in between. CDR3 bases: TGTGCCAGCTCACCTCAGGACGGTAATCAGCCCCAGCATTTT. Residues: CASSPQDGNQPQHF.

The chain links TRBV12-3 or TRBV12-4 to TRBJ2-1, with 11 bases lining up with TRBD2. V was clipped by 5 bases and J by 5 bases; unmatched bases: 14. This CDR3 comprises 18 residues. In nucleotides, the CDR3 is TGTGCCAGCAGTGACCCTACCACGGGACTAGCGGCGGACAATGAGCAGTTCTTC. Translation: CASSDPTTGLAADNEQFF.

The genes are TRBV12-3 or TRBV12-4 and TRBJ2-1; 11 bases match TRBD2. This CDR3 region has 18 residues. V lost 7 bases and J lost 5; bases outside the gene matches: 16. CDR3 in DNA: TGTGCCAGCACCTTCTCATTGACTAGCGGGATGCCCCACAATGAGCAGTTCTTC. Translating it yields CASTFSLTSGMPHNEQFF.